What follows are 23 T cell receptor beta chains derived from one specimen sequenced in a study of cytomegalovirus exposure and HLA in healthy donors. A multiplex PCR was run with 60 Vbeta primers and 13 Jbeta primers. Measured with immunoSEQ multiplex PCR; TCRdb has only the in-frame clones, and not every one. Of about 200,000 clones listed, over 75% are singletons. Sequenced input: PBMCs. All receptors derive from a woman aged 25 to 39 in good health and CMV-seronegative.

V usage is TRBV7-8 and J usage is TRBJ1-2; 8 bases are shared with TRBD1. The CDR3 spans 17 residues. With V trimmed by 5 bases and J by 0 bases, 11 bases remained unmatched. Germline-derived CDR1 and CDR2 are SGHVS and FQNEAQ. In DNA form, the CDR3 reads TGTGCCAGCAGCGTAGAGGACAGGGAGGCCACTAACTATGGCTACACCTTC. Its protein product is CASSVEDREATNYGYTF.

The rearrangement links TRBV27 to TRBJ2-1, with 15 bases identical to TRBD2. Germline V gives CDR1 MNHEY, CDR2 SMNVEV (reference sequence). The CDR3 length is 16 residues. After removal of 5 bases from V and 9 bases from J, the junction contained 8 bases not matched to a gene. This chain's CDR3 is CASSARGLAGGFEQFF. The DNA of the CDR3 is TGTGCCAGCAGTGCCCGGGGACTAGCGGGGGGCTTTGAGCAGTTCTTC.

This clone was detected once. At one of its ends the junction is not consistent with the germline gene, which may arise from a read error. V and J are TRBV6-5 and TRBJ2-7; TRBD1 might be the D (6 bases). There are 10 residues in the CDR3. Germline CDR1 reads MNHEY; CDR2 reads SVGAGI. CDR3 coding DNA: TGTGCCAGCGGTCAGACAGGTTCCATCTTC. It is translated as CASGQTGSIF.

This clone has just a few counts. The chain's CDR3 is CASSQGQGYGYTF. CDR3 coding DNA: TGTGCCAGCAGCCAGGGACAGGGCTATGGCTACACCTTC. This chain joins TRBV7-2 and TRBJ1-2, with 9 bases identical to TRBD1. The CDR3 loop spans 13 amino acids. The ends lost 5 bases at V and 4 bases at J; junction bases unmatched: 2. Germline V gene lookup returns CDR1 SGHTA and CDR2 FQGNSA.

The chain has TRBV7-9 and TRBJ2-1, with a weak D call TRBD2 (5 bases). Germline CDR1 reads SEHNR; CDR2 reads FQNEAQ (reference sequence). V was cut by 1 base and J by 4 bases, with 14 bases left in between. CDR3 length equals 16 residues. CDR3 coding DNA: TGTGCCAGCAGCTTAGACCTTAGCGAGGATTACAATGAGCAGTTCTTC. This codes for CASSLDLSEDYNEQFF.

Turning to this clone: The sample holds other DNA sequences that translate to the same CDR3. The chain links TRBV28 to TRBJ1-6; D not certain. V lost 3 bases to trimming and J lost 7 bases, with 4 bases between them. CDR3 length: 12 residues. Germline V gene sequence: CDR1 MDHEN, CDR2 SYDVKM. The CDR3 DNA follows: TGTGCCAGCAGTTTCCGGAATTCACCCCTCCACTTT. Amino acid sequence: CASSFRNSPLHF.

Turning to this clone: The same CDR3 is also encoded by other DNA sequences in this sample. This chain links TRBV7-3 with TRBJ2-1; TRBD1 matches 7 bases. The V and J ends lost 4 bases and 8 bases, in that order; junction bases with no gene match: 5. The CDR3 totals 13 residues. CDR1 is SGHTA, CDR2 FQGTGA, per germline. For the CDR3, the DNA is TGTGCCAGCAGCTGGGAACAGGGGTATGAGCAGTTCTTC. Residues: CASSWEQGYEQFF.

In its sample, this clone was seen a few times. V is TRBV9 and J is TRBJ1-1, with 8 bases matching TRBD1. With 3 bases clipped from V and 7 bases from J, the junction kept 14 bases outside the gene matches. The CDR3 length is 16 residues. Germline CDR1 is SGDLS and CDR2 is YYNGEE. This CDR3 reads CASSARGRGRSNEAFF. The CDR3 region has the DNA TGTGCCAGCAGCGCACGAGGCAGGGGGCGATCGAATGAAGCTTTCTTT.

For the CDR3, the DNA is TGTGCCAGCAGCTTACCGTTGAACACTGAAGCTTTCTTT. Translated: CASSLPLNTEAFF. The chain is built from TRBV7-9 and TRBJ1-1; D is ambiguous. With 2 bases removed from V and 0 bases from J, the gap between germline ends came to 4 bases. CDR3 size: 13 residues. The germline CDR1 and CDR2 sequences are SEHNR and FQNEAQ (reference sequence).

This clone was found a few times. The CDR3 nucleotides are TGTGCCAGCAGCTTGGGACCCGGAGGTAATCAGCCCCAGCATTTT. Its translation: CASSLGPGGNQPQHF. This chain links TRBV5-6 with TRBJ1-5, with unresolved D. With 0 bases removed from V and 4 bases from J, the gap between germline ends came to 11 bases. CDR1 is SGHDT and CDR2 is YYEEEE in the germline V gene. The CDR3 sequence is 15 residues long.

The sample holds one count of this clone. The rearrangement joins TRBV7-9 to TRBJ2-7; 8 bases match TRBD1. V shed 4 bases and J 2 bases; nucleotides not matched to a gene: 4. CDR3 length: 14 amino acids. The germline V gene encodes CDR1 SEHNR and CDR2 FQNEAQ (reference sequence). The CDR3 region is CASSSGQGPYEQYF. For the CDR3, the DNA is TGTGCCAGCAGCTCTGGACAGGGACCCTACGAGCAGTACTTC.

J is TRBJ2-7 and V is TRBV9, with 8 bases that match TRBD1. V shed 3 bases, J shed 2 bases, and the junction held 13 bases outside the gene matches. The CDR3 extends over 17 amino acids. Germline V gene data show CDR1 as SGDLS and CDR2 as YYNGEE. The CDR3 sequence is CASSGPADRAQTYEQYF. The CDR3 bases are TGTGCCAGCAGCGGTCCAGCGGACAGGGCCCAAACCTACGAGCAGTACTTC.

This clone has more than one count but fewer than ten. CDR3 loop: CASSIGGTSMGTDTQYF. The CDR3 DNA sequence: TGTGCCAGCAGTATCGGTGGGACTAGCATGGGCACAGATACGCAGTATTTT. The chain carries TRBV7-2 and TRBJ2-3, with 9 bases lining up with TRBD2. Germline CDR1 reads SGHTA; CDR2 reads FQGNSA. Losses at the gene ends were 6 bases for V and 1 base for J; bases not matched to a gene: 11. The CDR3 runs to 17 residues.

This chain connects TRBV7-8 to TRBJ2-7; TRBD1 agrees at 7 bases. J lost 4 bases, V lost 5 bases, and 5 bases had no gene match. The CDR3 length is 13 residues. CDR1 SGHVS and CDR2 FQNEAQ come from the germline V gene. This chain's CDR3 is CASSLGTAYEQYF. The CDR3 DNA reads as TGTGCCAGCAGCCTAGGGACAGCATACGAGCAGTACTTC.

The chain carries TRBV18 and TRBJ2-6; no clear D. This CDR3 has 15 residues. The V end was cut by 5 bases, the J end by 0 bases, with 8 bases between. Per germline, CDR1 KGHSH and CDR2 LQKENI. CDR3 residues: CASSKDTSGANVLTF. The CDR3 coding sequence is TGTGCCAGCTCAAAAGACACCTCTGGGGCCAACGTCCTGACTTTC.

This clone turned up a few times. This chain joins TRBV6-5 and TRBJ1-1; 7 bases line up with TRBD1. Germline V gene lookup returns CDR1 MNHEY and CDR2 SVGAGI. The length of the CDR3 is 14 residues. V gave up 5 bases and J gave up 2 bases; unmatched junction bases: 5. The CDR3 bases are TGTGCCAGCAGTAAATACAGGGGAAACACTGAAGCTTTCTTT. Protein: CASSKYRGNTEAFF.

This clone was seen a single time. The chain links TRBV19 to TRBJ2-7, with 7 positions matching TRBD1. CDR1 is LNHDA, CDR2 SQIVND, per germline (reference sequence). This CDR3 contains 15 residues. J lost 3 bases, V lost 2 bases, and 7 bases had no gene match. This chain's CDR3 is CASSIRGGQIYEQYF. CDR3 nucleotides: TGTGCCAGTAGTATACGAGGGGGACAGATCTACGAGCAGTACTTC.

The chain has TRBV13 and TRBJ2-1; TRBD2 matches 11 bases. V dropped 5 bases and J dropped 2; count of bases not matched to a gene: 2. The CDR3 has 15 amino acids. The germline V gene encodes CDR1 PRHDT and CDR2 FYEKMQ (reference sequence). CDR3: CASSNSGGAYNEQFF. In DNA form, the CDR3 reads TGTGCCAGCAGCAATAGCGGGGGGGCCTACAATGAGCAGTTCTTC.

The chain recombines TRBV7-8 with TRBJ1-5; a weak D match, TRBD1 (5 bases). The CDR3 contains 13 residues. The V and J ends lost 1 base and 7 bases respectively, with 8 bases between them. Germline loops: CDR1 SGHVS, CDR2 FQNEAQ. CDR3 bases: TGTGCCAGCAGCTTAGGGAGGGACCAGCCCCAGCATTTT. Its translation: CASSLGRDQPQHF.

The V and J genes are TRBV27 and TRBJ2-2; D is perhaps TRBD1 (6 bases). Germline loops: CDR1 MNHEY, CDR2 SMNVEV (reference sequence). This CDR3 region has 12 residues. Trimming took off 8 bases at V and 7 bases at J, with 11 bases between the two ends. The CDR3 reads CASYRDSGELFF. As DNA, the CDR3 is TGTGCCAGCTACAGGGATAGCGGGGAGCTGTTTTTT.

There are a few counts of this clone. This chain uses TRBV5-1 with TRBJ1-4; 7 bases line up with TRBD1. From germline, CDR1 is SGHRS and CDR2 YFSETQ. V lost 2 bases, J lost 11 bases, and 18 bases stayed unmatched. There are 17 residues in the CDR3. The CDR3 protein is CASSLDRDEIAGGKLFF. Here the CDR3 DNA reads TGCGCCAGCAGCTTAGACAGGGACGAAATCGCCGGTGGGAAACTGTTTTTT.

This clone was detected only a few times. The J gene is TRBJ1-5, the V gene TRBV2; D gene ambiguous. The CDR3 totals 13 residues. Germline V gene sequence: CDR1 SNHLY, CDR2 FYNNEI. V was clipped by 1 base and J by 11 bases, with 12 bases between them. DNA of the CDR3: TGTGCCAGCAGTGAAGATGGTGGTGGAGCCCAGCATTTT. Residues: CASSEDGGGAQHF.

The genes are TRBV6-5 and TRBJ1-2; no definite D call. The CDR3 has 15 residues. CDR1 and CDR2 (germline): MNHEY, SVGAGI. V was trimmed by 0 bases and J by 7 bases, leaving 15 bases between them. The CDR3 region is CASSYSDGSWSGYTF. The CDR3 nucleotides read TGTGCCAGCAGTTACTCGGATGGTAGCTGGTCTGGCTACACCTTC.